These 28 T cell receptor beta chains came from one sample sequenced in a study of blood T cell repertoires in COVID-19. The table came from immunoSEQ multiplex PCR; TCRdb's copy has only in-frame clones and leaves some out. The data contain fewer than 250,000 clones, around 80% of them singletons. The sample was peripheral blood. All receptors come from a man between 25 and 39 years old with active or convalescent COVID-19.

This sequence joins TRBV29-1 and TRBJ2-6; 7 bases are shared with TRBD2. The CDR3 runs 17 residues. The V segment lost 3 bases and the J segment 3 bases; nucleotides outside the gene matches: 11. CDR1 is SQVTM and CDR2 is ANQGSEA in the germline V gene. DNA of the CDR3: TGCAGCGTTGATGAGTTTGCGGGAGTGGGTGGGGCCAACGTCCTGACTTTC. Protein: CSVDEFAGVGGANVLTF.

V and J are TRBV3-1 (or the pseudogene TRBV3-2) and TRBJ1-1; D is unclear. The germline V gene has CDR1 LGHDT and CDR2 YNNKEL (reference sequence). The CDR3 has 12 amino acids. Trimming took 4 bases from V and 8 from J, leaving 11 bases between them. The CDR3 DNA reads TGTGCCAGCAGCCTCAAAGCAGGAGAAGCTTTCTTT. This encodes CASSLKAGEAFF.

The CDR3 sequence is CASSQQAPSYNSPLHF. In DNA form, the CDR3 reads TGTGCCAGCAGCCAACAGGCTCCCTCCTATAATTCACCCCTCCACTTT. J is TRBJ1-6 and V is TRBV7-9, with D maybe TRBD1 (5 bases). The CDR3 runs 16 residues. The V and J ends lost 5 bases and 0 bases respectively, with 11 bases between them. CDR1 SEHNR and CDR2 FQNEAQ come from the germline V gene (reference sequence).

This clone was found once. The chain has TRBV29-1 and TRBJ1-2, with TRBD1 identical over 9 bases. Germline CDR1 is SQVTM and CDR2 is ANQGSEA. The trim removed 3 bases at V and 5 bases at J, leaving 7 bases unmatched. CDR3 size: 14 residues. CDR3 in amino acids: CSVDQGTGSYGYTF. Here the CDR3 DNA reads TGCAGCGTTGATCAGGGGACAGGGAGTTATGGCTACACCTTC.

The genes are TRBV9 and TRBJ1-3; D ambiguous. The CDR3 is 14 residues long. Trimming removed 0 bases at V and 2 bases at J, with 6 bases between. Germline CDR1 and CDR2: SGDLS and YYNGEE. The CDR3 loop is CASSVGGAGNTIYF. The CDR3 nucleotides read TGTGCCAGCAGCGTAGGGGGAGCTGGAAACACCATATATTTT.

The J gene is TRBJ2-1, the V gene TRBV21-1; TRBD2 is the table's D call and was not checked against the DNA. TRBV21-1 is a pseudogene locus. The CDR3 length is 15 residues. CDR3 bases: TGTGCCCCCCATGGGACTAGCGGGAGCTACAATGAGCAGTTCTTC. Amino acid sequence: CAPHGTSGSYNEQFF.

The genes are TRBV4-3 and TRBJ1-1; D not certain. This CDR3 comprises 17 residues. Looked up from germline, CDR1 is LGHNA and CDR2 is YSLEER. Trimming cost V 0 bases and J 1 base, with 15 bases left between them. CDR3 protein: CASSQDLVGGRNTEAFF. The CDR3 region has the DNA TGCGCCAGCAGCCAAGATTTGGTCGGTGGGAGGAACACTGAAGCTTTCTTT.

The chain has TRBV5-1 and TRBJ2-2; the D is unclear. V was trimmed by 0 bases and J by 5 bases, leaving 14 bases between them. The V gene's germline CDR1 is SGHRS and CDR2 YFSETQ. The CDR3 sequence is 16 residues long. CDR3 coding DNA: TGCGCCAGCAGCTTGGCCCCCGGCGACGGGACCGGGGAGCTGTTTTTT. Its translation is CASSLAPGDGTGELFF.

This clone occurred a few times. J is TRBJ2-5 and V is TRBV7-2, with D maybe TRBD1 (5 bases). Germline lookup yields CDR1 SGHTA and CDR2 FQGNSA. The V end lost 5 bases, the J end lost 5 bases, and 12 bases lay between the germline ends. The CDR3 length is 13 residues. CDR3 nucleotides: TGTGCCAGCAGCCTGCGGAAGGGGGAGACCCAGTACTTC. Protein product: CASSLRKGETQYF. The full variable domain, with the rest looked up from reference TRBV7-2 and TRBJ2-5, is GAGVSQSPSNKVTEKGKDVELRCDPISGHTALYWYRQSLGQGLEFLIYFQGNSAPDKSGLPSDRFSAERTGGSVSTLTIQRTQQEDSAVYLCASSLRKGETQYFGPGTRLLVL.

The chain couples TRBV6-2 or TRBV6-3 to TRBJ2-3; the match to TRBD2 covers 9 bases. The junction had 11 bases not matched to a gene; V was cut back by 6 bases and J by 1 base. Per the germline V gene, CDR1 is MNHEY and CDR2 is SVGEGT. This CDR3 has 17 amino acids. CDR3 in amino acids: CASSQLASSGGTDTQYF. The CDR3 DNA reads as TGTGCCAGCAGCCAGCTGGCGTCTAGCGGGGGCACAGATACGCAGTATTTT.

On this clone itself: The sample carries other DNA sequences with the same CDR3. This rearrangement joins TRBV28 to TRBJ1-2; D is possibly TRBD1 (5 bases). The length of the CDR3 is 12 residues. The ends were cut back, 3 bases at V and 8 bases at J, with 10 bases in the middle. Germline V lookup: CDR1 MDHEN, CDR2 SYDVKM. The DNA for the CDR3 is TGTGCCAGCAGTTTGAGGCAGGGCGGCTACACCTTC. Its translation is CASSLRQGGYTF.

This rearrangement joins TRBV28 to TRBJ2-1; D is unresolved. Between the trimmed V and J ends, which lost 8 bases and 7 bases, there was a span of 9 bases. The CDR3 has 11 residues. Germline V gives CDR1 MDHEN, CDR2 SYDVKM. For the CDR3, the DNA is TGTGCCAGCTTCTCCCAGAATGAGCAGTTCTTC. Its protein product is CASFSQNEQFF.

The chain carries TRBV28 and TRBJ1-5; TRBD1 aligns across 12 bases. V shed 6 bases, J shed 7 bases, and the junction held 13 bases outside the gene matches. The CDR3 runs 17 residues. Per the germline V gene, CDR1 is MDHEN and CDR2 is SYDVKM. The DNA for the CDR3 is TGTGCCAGCAGAGGGTGGGGACAGGGGGCCTCTGGCCAGCCCCAGCATTTT. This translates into CASRGWGQGASGQPQHF.

In nucleotides, the CDR3 is TGTGCCAGCTCACCATCCCCTGCCGACACTGGAAACACCATATATTTT. Translated, it gives CASSPSPADTGNTIYF. This chain links TRBV18 with TRBJ1-3; D remains unclear. CDR3 size: 16 residues. CDR1 is KGHSH, CDR2 LQKENI, per germline. The V and J ends lost 2 bases and 2 bases respectively, with 13 bases between them.

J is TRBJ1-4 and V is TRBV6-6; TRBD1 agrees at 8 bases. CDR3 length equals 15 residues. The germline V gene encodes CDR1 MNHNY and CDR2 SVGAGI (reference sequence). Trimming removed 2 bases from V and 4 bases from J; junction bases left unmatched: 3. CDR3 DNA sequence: TGTGCCAGCAGTTACGGGGGACAGGTTAATGAAAAACTGTTTTTT. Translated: CASSYGGQVNEKLFF.

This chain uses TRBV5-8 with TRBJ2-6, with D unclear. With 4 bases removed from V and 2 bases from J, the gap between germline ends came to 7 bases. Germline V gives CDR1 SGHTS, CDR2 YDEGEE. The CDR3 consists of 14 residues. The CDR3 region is CASSPIPGANVLTF. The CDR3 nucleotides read TGTGCCAGCAGCCCAATCCCTGGGGCCAACGTCCTGACTTTC.

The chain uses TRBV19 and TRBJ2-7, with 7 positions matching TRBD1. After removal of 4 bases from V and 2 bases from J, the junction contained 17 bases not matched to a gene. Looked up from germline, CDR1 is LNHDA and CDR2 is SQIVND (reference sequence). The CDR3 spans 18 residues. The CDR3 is CASSTRYVPGTDPYEQYF. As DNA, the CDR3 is TGTGCCAGTAGTACGCGTTACGTTCCCGGGACAGACCCCTACGAGCAGTACTTC.

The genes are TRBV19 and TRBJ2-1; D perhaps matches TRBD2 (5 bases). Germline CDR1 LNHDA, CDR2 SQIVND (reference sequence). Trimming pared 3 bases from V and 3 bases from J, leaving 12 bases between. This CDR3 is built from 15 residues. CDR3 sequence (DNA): TGTGCCAGTAGTATTGGAGCGGCCAACTACAATGAGCAGTTCTTC. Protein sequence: CASSIGAANYNEQFF.

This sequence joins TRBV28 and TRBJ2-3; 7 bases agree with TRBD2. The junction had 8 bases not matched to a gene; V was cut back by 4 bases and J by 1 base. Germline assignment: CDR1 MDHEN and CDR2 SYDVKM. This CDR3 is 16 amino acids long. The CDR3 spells CASSSGTTLGTDTQYF. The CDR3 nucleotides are TGTGCCAGCAGTTCAGGGACTACCCTCGGCACAGATACGCAGTATTTT.

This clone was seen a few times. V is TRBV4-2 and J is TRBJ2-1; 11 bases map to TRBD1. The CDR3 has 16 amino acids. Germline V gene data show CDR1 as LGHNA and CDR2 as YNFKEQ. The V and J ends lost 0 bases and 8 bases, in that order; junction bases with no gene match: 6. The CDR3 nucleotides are TGTGCCAGCAGCCAAGAGGCGGGACAGGGGGGAGATGAGCAGTTCTTC. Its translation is CASSQEAGQGGDEQFF.

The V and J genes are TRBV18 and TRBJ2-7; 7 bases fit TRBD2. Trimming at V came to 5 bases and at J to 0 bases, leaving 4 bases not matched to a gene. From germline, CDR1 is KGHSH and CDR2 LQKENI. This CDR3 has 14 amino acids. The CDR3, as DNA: TGTGCCAGCTCAGGCCGGGACTACTCCTACGAGCAGTACTTC. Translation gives CASSGRDYSYEQYF.

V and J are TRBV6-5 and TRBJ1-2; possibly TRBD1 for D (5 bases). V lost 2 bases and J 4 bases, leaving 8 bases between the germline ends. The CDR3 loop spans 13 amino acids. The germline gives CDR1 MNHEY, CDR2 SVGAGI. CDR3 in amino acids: CASSYTRGYGYTF. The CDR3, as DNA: TGTGCCAGCAGTTACACAAGGGGCTATGGCTACACCTTC.

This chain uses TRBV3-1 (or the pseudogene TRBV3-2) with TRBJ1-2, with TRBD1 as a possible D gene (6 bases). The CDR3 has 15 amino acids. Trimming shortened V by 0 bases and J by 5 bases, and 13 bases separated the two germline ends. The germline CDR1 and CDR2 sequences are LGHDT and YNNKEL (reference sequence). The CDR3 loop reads CASSQEGAGLYGYTF. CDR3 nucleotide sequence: TGTGCCAGCAGCCAAGAGGGGGCAGGCTTATATGGCTACACCTTC.

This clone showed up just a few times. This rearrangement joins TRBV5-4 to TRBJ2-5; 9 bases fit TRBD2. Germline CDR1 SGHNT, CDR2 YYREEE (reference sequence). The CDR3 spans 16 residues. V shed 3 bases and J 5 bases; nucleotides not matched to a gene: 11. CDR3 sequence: CASSWGASGVGETQYF. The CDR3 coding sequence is TGTGCCAGCAGCTGGGGCGCTAGCGGGGTTGGGGAGACCCAGTACTTC. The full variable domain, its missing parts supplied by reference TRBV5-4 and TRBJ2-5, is ETGVTQSPTHLIKTRGQQVTLRCSSQSGHNTVSWYQQALGQGPQFIFQYYREEENGRGNFPPRFSGLQFPNYSSELNVNALELDDSALYLCASSWGASGVGETQYFGPGTRLLVL.

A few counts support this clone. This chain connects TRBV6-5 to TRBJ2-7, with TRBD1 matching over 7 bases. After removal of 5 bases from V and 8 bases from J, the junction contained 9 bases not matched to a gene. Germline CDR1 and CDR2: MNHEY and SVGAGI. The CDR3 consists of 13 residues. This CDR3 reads CASSSGTARQQYF. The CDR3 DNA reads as TGTGCCAGCAGTAGTGGGACAGCGCGTCAGCAGTACTTC.

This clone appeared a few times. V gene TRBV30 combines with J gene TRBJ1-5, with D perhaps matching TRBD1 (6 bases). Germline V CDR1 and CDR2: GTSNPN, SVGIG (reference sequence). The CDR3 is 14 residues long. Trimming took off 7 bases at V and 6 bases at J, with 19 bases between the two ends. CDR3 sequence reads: CAYKKTGSGQPQHF. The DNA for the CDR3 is TGTGCCTATAAGAAGACAGGTTCGGGTCAGCCCCAGCATTTT. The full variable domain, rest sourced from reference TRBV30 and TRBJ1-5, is SQTIHQWPATLVQPVGSPLSLECTVEGTSNPNLYWYRQAAGRGLQLLFYSVGIGQISSEVPQNLSASRPQDRQFILSSKKLLLSDSGFYLCAYKKTGSGQPQHFGDGTRLSIL.

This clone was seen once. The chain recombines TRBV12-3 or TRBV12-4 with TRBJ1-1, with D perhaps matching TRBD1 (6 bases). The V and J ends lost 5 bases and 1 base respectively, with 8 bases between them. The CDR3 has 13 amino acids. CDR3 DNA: TGTGCCAGCAGTCCGACAGGGAACACTGAAGCTTTCTTT. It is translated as CASSPTGNTEAFF.

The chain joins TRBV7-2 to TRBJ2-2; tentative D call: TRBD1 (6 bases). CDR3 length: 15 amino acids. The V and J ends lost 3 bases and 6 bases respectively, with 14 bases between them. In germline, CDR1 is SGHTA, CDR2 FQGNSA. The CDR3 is CASSLLGGLAGELFF. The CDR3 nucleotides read TGTGCCAGCAGCTTGCTAGGGGGTTTGGCCGGGGAGCTGTTTTTT.